These 9 T cell receptor beta chains originate from one sample sequenced in a study of blood T cells in healthy people across ages. Alongside a J-beta primer mix, a sample-barcoded 5' primer served in a second PCR lasting about 7 to 12 cycles. TCRdb reprocessed the 5' RACE reads via MiXCR and lists one record per CDR3 protein. The sample lists around 1,600,000 distinct CDR3 sequences, approximately 43% occurring once. Sequencing was performed on blood. All receptors come from a woman under 30 in good health.

As concerns this clonotype: This clone may be a read error of a much larger clone one base away. The rearrangement uses TRBV12-3 or TRBV12-4 and TRBJ1-2; D uncertain. The CDR3 contains 15 residues. The CDR3 nucleotides are TGTGCCGGCAGTCCCTCCCGGGGAGATGACTATGGCTACACCTTC. Translating gives CAGSPSRGDDYGYTF.

The rearrangement joins TRBV2 to TRBJ2-3; 8 nucleotides line up with TRBD1. V shed 11 bases and J 2 bases; nucleotides not matched to a gene: 9. Per the germline V gene, CDR1 is SNHLY and CDR2 is FYNNEI. This CDR3 is built from 14 residues. The CDR3 DNA follows: TGTGCCGGTCAGACAGGGGCTAACACAGATACGCAGTATTTT. Amino acids: CAGQTGANTDTQYF.

The V gene is TRBV4-1, the J gene TRBJ2-3; D is perhaps TRBD1 or TRBD2 (7 bases each). Germline loops: CDR1 MGHRA, CDR2 YSYEKL. CDR3 length: 18 amino acids. Trimming took off 3 bases at V and 3 bases at J, with 22 bases between the two ends. DNA of the CDR3: TGCGCCAGCAGCCAGACCCCACCGACAGGGCGGGGGACAGATACGCAGTATTTT. Translated, it gives CASSQTPPTGRGTDTQYF.

This clonotype was picked up a small number of times. The chain combines TRBV7-2 with TRBJ2-5, with D perhaps TRBD1 (6 bases). Germline loops: CDR1 SGHTA, CDR2 FQGNSA. This CDR3 is built from 15 residues. Trimming took off 5 bases at V and 0 bases at J, with 13 bases between the two ends. The CDR3: CASSMRPGDQETQYF. For the CDR3, the DNA is TGTGCCAGCAGCATGAGACCAGGGGACCAAGAGACCCAGTACTTC.

This clonotype was observed a few times. The V call is TRBV29-1, the J call TRBJ1-1; D is undetermined. The CDR3 consists of 12 residues. Germline lookup yields CDR1 SQVTM and CDR2 ANQGSEA. Trimming cost V 7 bases and J 1 base, with 10 bases left between them. The CDR3 protein is CSAWAGNTEAFF. For the CDR3, the DNA is TGCAGCGCCTGGGCAGGGAACACTGAAGCTTTCTTT.

This clonotype was counted a few times. One end of the junction is discordant with germline, which a read error may explain. The J gene is TRBJ2-1, the V gene TRBV7-2; TRBD1 might be the D (5 bases). The CDR3 has 12 residues. The germline V gene encodes CDR1 SGHTA and CDR2 FQGNSA. The chain's CDR3 is CVSRRQGLEQFF. As DNA, the CDR3 is TGTGTCAGCAGACGCCAGGGTCTTGAGCAGTTCTTC.

The CDR3 loop reads CSAREGGQNTEAFF. For the CDR3, the DNA is TGCAGTGCTAGAGAGGGCGGGCAGAACACTGAAGCTTTCTTT. This chain uses TRBV20-1 with TRBJ1-1; the D is unclear. With 0 bases removed from V and 1 base from J, the gap between germline ends came to 9 bases. Germline V lookup: CDR1 DFQATT, CDR2 SNEGSKA (reference sequence). The CDR3 runs to 14 residues.

The chain joins TRBV5-1 to TRBJ2-3; D might be TRBD2 (5 bases). Trimming removed 2 bases from V and 6 bases from J, with 16 bases in between. CDR1 SGHRS and CDR2 YFSETQ come from the germline V gene. The CDR3 has 15 amino acids. The CDR3 reads CASSFRTGGEDTQYF. CDR3 coding DNA: TGCGCCAGCAGCTTCCGGACTGGAGGAGAGGATACGCAGTATTTT.

This clonotype was counted at least ten times. The chain links TRBV29-1 to TRBJ2-1; 9 bases fit TRBD2. V dropped 3 bases and J dropped 6; count of bases not matched to a gene: 3. The CDR3 extends over 13 amino acids. From germline, CDR1 is SQVTM and CDR2 ANQGSEA. CDR3 amino acids: CSVDLTSGNEQFF. The DNA of the CDR3 is TGCAGCGTTGACCTGACTAGCGGCAATGAGCAGTTCTTC.